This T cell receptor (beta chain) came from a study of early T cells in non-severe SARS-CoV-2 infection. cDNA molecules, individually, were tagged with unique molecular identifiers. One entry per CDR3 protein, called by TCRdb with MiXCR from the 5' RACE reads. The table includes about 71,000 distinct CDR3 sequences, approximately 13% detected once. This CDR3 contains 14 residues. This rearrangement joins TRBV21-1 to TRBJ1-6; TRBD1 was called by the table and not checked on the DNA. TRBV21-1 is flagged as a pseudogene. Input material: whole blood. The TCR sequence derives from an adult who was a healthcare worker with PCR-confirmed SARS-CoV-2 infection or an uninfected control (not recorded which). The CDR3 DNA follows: TGTGCCAGCAGGAGGGACGGCTATAATTCACCCCTCCACTTT. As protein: CASRRDGYNSPLHF.